The rows below give T cell receptor beta chains drawn from one sample of a study of T cells in Graves' hyperthyroidism and ophthalmopathy. TCRdb reprocessed the multiplex PCR reads via MiXCR and lists one record per CDR3 protein. The sample includes approximately 870,000 distinct CDR3 sequences, roughly 37% of them seen just once. Sequences were obtained from blood. The receptors were gathered from a man in his late teens or twenties with Graves' hyperthyroidism. The CDR3 runs from the conserved cysteine through the conserved F or W. The order of the fields is J gene, D gene, clone size, V gene, CDR3 protein, CDR3 DNA. A D gene is named only where the DNA matches it firmly. The size entry is marked missing in some rows and otherwise reads once, few, many or a size class.

>TRBJ1-3|NA|many|TRBV19
CASSTGPSYGNTIYF
TGTGCCAGTAGCACGGGACCGAGTTATGGAAACACCATATATTTT
>TRBJ2-7|NA|NA|TRBV27
CASSSDWTSYEQYF
TGTGCCAGCAGTTCCGACTGGACTTCCTACGAGCAGTACTTC
>TRBJ1-1|NA|many|TRBV15
CATSSPMNTEAFF
TGTGCCACCAGCAGTCCGATGAACACTGAAGCTTTCTTT
>TRBJ1-1|NA|many|TRBV6-5
CASSYASGTEAFF
TGTGCCAGCAGTTACGCCTCGGGGACTGAAGCTTTCTTT
>TRBJ2-7|NA|many|TRBV13
CASSSYRDDEQYF
TGTGCCAGCAGCTCCTACAGGGACGACGAGCAGTACTTC
>TRBJ2-7|NA|many|TRBV12-3/TRBV12-4
CASSLALSEQYF
TGTGCCAGCAGTTTGGCCTTGTCCGAGCAGTACTTC
>TRBJ2-1|NA|NA|TRBV15
CATSSRSPSYNEQFF
TGTGCCACCAGCAGCAGGTCCCCCTCCTACAATGAGCAGTTCTTC
>TRBJ1-2|TRBD1|many|TRBV2
CASSERGQTSNYGYTF
TGTGCCAGCAGTGAACGGGGACAGACGTCTAACTATGGCTACACCTTC
>TRBJ1-1|TRBD1|few|TRBV5-4
CASSAQDRGRPEAFF
TGTGCCAGCAGCGCCCAGGACAGGGGAAGGCCTGAAGCTTTCTTT
>TRBJ2-7|NA|NA|TRBV2
CAPSMAGLRSEQYF
TGTGCCCCCAGCATGGCAGGGTTGAGGAGCGAGCAGTACTTC
>TRBJ1-5|NA|many|TRBV7-8
CASSLETNQPQHF
TGTGCCAGCAGCTTAGAAACGAATCAGCCCCAGCATTTT
>TRBJ2-7|NA|many|TRBV5-1
CASSLGRAYEQYF
TGCGCCAGCAGCTTGGGCAGGGCTTACGAGCAGTACTTC
>TRBJ1-5|NA|NA|TRBV7-9
CASSTWGLHQPQHF
TGTGCCAGCAGTACCTGGGGGCTTCATCAGCCCCAGCATTTT
>TRBJ2-5|TRBD2|NA|TRBV12-3/TRBV12-4
CASSFVRGAETQYF
TGTGCCAGCAGTTTTGTGCGGGGGGCAGAGACCCAGTACTTC
>TRBJ1-1|NA|NA|TRBV5-5
CASSLVGFANTEAFF
TGTGCCAGCAGCTTGGTGGGTTTTGCGAACACTGAAGCTTTCTTT
>TRBJ2-5|NA|NA|TRBV20-1
CSARDPWRRVSKETQYF
TGCAGTGCTAGAGATCCTTGGCGGAGGGTTTCCAAAGAGACCCAGTACTTC
>TRBJ1-1|NA|few|TRBV9
CASSVDGGNEAFF
TGTGCCAGCAGCGTAGATGGGGGCAATGAAGCTTTCTTT
>TRBJ1-1|NA|few|TRBV9
CASSESRANTEAFF
TGTGCCAGCAGCGAATCCCGGGCGAACACTGAAGCTTTCTTT
>TRBJ2-5|TRBD2|NA|TRBV9
CASSLPSGVEETQYF
TGTGCCAGCAGCCTCCCCAGCGGGGTTGAGGAGACCCAGTACTTC
>TRBJ1-1|TRBD1|many|TRBV7-9
CASSLGTGFEAFF
TGTGCCAGCAGCCTTGGGACAGGTTTTGAAGCTTTCTTT
>TRBJ1-1|TRBD1|NA|TRBV11-2
CASSLVQGVVEAFF
TGTGCCAGCAGCTTAGTGCAGGGGGTCGTTGAAGCTTTCTTT
>TRBJ2-2|NA|once|TRBV10-3
CAAQVSNTGELFF
TGTGCAGCACAGGTTTCGAACACCGGGGAGCTGTTTTTT
>TRBJ2-7|NA|NA|TRBV14
CASSQEGNSRGYEQYF
TGTGCCAGCAGCCAAGAAGGGAATAGCCGGGGGTACGAGCAGTACTTC
>TRBJ2-5|TRBD1|NA|TRBV20-1
CSARDSPGTDETQYF
TGCAGTGCTAGAGATTCGCCCGGGACAGACGAGACCCAGTACTTC
>TRBJ2-2|TRBD2|NA|TRBV7-3
CASSLNPWTSGSAGELFF
TGTGCCAGCAGCTTAAACCCCTGGACTAGCGGGAGCGCCGGGGAGCTGTTTTTT
>TRBJ2-2|NA|few|TRBV9
CASSTPAGQTNTGELFF
TGTGCCAGCAGCACCCCGGCGGGACAGACGAACACCGGGGAGCTGTTTTTT
>TRBJ1-6|NA|many|TRBV29-1
CSVEQDRGSPLHF
TGCAGCGTTGAACAAGATCGGGGTTCACCCCTCCACTTT
>TRBJ2-5|NA|many|TRBV7-9
CASSPWASETQYF
TGTGCCAGCAGCCCCTGGGCCTCCGAGACCCAGTACTTC
>TRBJ2-2|NA|few|TRBV5-4
CASSFTYVADVAGELFF
TGTGCCAGCAGCTTTACTTATGTAGCCGATGTGGCCGGGGAGCTGTTTTTT